This TCR beta chain was profiled in a study of early T cells in non-severe SARS-CoV-2 infection. Study information: Investigators sequenced bulk RNA drawn from unsorted whole blood, and chains remained unpaired.

Each cDNA molecule carried a unique molecular identifier. TCRdb called the 5' RACE reads again in MiXCR, with one record for every CDR3 protein. Here the sample spans 57,000 or so distinct CDR3 sequences, around 12% being singletons. The sample holds many counts of this clonotype. This CDR3 comprises 14 residues. Germline V CDR1 and CDR2: SQVTM, ANQGSEA. V lost 1 base and J lost 4, with 13 bases in between. V usage is TRBV29-1 and J usage is TRBJ1-2, with D unresolved. The sequence came from an adult who was a healthcare worker with PCR-confirmed SARS-CoV-2 infection or an uninfected control (not recorded which). The donor label of this sample is uncertain. The sample was whole blood, taken at baseline. The CDR3 DNA reads TGCAGCGTTGAAGGAGTGAACCGGGCCTATGGCTACACCTTC. Protein product: CSVEGVNRAYGYTF.